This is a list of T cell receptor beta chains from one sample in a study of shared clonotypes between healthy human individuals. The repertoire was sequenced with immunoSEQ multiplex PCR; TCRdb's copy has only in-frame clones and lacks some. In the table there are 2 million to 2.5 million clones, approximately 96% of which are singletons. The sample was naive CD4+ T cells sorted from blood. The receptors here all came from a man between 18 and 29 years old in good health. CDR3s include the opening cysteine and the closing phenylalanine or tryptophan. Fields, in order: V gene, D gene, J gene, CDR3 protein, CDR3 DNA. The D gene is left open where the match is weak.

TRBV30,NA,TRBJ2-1,CAWTPLGRDNEQFF,TGTGCCTGGACCCCCCTGGGACGAGACAATGAGCAGTTCTTC
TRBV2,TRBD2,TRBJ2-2,CASSRAGTNTGELFF,TGTGCCAGCAGCCGAGCGGGGACGAACACCGGGGAGCTGTTTTTT
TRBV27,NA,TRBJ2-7,CASSLSGRRTYEQYF,TGTGCCAGCAGTTTATCCGGTCGGCGGACCTACGAGCAGTACTTC
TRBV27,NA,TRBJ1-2,CASSSPSVGYTF,TGTGCCAGCAGTTCACCCTCCGTCGGCTACACCTTC
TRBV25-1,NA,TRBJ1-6,CASSESLGTSPLHF,TGTGCCAGCAGTGAATCTTTAGGGACTTCACCCCTCCACTTT
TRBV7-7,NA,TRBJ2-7,CASSLARRSSYEQYF,TGTGCTAGCAGCTTAGCTCGGCGCAGCTCCTACGAGCAGTACTTC
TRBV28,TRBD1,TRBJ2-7,CASSSTEGQGAYEQYF,TGTGCCAGCAGCTCGACGGAGGGACAGGGGGCGTACGAGCAGTACTTC
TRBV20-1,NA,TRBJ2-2,CSAPSTGELFF,TGCAGTGCCCCCAGCACCGGGGAGCTGTTTTTT
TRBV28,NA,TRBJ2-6,CASSYTGPLFSGANVLTF,TGTGCCAGCAGTTACACAGGCCCTTTGTTCTCTGGGGCCAACGTCCTGACTTTC
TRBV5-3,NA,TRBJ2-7,CARSATYYEQYF,TGTGCCAGAAGCGCCACCTACTACGAGCAGTACTTC
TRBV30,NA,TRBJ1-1,CAWSVWRTEAFF,TGTGCCTGGAGTGTATGGCGGACTGAAGCTTTCTTT